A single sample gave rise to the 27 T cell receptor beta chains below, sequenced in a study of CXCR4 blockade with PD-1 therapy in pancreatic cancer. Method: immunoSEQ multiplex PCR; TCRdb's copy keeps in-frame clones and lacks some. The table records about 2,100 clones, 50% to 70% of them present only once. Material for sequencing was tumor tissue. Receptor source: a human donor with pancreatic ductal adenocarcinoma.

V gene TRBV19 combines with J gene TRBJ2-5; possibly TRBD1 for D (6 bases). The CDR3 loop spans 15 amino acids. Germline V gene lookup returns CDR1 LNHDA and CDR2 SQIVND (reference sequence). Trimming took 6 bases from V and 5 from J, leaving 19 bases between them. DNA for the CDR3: TGTGCCAGTAGCCCCCTAGCAGGGGTTGGGGAGACCCAGTACTTC. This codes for CASSPLAGVGETQYF.

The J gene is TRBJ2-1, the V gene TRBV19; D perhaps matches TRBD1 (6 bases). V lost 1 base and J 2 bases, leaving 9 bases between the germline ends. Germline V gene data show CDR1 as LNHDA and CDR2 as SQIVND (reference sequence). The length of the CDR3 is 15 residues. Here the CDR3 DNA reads TGTGCCAGTAGTATAGGAGGACAGACCTACAATGAGCAGTTCTTC. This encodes CASSIGGQTYNEQFF.

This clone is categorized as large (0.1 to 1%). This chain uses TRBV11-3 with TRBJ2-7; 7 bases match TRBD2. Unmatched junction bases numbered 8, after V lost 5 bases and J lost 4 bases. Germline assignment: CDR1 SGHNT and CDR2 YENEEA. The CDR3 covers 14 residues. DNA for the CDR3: TGTGCCAGCAGCCCCATGTCTAGCGGTTACGAGCAGTACTTC. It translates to CASSPMSSGYEQYF.

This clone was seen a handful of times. CDR3 in DNA: TGTGCCAGCAGTGGTAGCGGGGGGGCCACAGATACGCAGTATTTT. Translation: CASSGSGGATDTQYF. V is TRBV6-8 and J is TRBJ2-3; 11 bases are a match to TRBD2. The germline gives CDR1 MNHGY, CDR2 SAAAGT. CDR3 size: 15 residues. The V segment lost 5 bases and the J segment 2 bases; nucleotides outside the gene matches: 3.

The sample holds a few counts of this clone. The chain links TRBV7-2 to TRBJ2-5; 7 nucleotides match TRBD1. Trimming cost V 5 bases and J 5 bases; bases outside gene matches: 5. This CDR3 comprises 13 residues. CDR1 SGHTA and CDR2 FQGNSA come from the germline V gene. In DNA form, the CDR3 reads TGTGCCAGCAGCCCAGGGGGTCGGGAGACCCAGTACTTC. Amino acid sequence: CASSPGGRETQYF. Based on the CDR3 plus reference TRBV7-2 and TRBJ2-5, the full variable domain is GAGVSQSPSNKVTEKGKDVELRCDPISGHTALYWYRQSLGQGLEFLIYFQGNSAPDKSGLPSDRFSAERTGGSVSTLTIQRTQQEDSAVYLCASSPGGRETQYFGPGTRLLVL.

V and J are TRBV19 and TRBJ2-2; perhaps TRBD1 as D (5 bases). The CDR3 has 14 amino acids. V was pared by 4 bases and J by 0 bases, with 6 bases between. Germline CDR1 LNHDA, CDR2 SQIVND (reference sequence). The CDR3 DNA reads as TGTGCCAGTAGTACAGGGTCGAACACCGGGGAGCTGTTTTTT. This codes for CASSTGSNTGELFF.

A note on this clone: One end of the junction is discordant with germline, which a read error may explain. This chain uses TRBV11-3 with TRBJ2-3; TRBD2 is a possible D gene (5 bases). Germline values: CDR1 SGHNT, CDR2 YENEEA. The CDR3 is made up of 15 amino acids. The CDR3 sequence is CASSLGIASTDTQYF. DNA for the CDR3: TGTGCCAGCAGTTTAGGGATAGCGAGCACAGATACGCAGTATTTT.

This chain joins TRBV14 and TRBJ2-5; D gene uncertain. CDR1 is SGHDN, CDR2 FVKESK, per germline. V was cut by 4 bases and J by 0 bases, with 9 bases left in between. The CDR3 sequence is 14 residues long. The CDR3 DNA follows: TGTGCCAGCAGCCTAAAGCGATACCAAGAGACCCAGTACTTC. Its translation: CASSLKRYQETQYF.

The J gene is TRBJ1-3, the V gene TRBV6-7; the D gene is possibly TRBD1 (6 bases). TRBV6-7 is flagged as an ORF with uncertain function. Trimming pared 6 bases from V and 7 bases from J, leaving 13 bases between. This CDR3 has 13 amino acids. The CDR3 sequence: CASSAGTSNTIYF. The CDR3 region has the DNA TGTGCCAGCAGCGCCGGGACATCCAACACCATATATTTT.

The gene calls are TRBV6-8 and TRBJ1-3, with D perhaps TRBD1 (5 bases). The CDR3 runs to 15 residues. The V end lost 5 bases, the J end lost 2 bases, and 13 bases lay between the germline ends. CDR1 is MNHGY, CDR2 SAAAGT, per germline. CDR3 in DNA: TGTGCCAGCAGTGGTAGCGGAGGGGCTGGAAACACCATATATTTT. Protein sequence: CASSGSGGAGNTIYF.

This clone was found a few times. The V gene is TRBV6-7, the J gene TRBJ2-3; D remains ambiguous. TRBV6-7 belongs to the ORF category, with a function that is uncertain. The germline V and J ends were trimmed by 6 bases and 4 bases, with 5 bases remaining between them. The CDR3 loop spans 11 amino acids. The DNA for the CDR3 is TGTGCCAGCAGCCTTTCAGATACGCAGTATTTT. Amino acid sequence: CASSLSDTQYF.

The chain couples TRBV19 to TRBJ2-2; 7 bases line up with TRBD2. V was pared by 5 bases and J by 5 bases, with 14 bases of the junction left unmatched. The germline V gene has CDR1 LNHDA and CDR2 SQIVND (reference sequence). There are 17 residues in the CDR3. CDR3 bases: TGTGCCAGTAGTCCCAAAGCGGGGCCAGGGTTAACCGGGGAGCTGTTTTTT. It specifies CASSPKAGPGLTGELFF.

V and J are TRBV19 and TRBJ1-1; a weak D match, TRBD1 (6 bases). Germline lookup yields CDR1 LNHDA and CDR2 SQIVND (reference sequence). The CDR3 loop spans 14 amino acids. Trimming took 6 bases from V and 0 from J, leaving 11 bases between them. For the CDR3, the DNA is TGTGCCAGTAGGCAACAGGGAATGAACACTGAAGCTTTCTTT. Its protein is CASRQQGMNTEAFF.

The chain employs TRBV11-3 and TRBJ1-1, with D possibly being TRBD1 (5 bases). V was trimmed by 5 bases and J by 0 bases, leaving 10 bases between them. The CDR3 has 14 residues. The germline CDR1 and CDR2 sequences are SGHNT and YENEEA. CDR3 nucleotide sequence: TGTGCCAGCAGCGAATCAGGGATGAACACTGAAGCTTTCTTT. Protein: CASSESGMNTEAFF.

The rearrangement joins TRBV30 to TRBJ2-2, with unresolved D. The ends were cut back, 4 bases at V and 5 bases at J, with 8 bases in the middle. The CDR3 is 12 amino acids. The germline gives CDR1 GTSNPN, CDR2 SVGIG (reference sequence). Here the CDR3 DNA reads TGTGCCTGGATAGGAGCTACCGGGGAGCTGTTTTTT. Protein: CAWIGATGELFF.

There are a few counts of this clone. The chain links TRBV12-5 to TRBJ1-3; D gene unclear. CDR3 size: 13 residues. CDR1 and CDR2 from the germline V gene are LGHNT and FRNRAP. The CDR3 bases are TGTGCCACCCTCACCACGGGAGGAAACACCATATATTTT. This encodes CATLTTGGNTIYF.

As DNA, the CDR3 is TGTGCCAGCAGCCAAGCCGGGGCGCGAGATACGCAGTATTTT. As protein: CASSQAGARDTQYF. The chain employs TRBV14 and TRBJ2-3, with D perhaps matching TRBD1 or TRBD2 (5 bases each). Looked up from germline, CDR1 is SGHDN and CDR2 is FVKESK. The CDR3 has 14 amino acids. V was trimmed by 1 base and J by 5 bases, leaving 10 bases between them.

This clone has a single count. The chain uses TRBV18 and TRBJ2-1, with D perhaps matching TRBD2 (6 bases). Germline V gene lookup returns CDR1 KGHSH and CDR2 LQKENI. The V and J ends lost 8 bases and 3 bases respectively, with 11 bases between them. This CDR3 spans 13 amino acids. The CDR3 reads CASGGAIYNEQFF. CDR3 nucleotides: TGTGCCAGCGGCGGGGCAATCTACAATGAGCAGTTCTTC.

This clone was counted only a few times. The CDR3 protein is CASSLTAMNTEAFF. DNA of the CDR3: TGTGCCAGCAGCTTGACAGCCATGAACACTGAAGCTTTCTTT. This chain joins TRBV7-6 and TRBJ1-1; D possibly corresponds to TRBD1 (5 bases). Trimming pared 3 bases from V and 0 bases from J, leaving 8 bases between. Germline CDR1 reads SGHVS; CDR2 reads FNYEAQ. The CDR3 has 14 amino acids.

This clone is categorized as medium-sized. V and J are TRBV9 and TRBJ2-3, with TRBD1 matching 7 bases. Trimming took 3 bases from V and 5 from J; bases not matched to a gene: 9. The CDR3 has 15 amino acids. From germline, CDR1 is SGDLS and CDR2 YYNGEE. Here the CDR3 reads CASSDQTGVRDTQYF. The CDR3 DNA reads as TGTGCCAGCAGCGACCAAACAGGGGTCAGAGATACGCAGTATTTT.

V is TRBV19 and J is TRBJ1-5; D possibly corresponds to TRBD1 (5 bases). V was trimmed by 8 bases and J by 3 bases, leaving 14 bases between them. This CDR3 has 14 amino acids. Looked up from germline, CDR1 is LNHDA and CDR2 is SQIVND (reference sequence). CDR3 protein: CASGQAGHNQPQHF. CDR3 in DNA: TGTGCCAGTGGTCAGGCAGGGCACAATCAGCCCCAGCATTTT.

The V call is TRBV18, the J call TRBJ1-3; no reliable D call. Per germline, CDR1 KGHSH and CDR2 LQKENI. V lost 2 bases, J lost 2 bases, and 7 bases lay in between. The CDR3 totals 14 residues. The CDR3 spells CASSPATAGNTIYF. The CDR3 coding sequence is TGTGCCAGCTCACCAGCGACGGCTGGAAACACCATATATTTT.

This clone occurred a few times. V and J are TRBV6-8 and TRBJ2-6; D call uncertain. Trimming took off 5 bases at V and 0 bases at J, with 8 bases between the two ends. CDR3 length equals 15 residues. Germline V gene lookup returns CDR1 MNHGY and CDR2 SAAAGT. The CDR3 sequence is CASSDSTSGANVLTF. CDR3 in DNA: TGTGCCAGCAGTGATAGCACCTCTGGGGCCAACGTCCTGACTTTC.

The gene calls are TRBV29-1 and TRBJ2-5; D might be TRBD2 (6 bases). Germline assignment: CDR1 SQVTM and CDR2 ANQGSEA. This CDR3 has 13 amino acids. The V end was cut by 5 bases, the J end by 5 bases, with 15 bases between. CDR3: CSVPLGGKETQYF. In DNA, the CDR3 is TGCAGCGTTCCCCTTGGGGGGAAGGAGACCCAGTACTTC.

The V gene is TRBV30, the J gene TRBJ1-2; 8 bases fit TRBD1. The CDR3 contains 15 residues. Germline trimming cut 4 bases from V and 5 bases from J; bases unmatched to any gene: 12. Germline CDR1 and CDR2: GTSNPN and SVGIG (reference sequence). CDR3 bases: TGTGCCTGGAAGCCAGGACAGGGAGGGCGGTATGGCTACACCTTC. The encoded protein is CAWKPGQGGRYGYTF.

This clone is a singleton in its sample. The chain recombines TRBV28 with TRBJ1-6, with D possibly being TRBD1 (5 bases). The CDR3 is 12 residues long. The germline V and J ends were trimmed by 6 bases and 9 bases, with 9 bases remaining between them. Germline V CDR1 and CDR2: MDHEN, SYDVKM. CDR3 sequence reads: CASRFQGSPLHF. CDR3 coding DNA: TGTGCCAGCAGATTCCAGGGTTCACCCCTCCACTTT.

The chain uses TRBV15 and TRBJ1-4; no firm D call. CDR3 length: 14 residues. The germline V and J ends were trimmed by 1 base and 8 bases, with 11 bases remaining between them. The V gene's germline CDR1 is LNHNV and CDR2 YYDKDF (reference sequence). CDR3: CATSRGGGGEKLFF. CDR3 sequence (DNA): TGTGCCACCAGCAGAGGCGGAGGTGGGGAAAAACTGTTTTTT.